This entry lists 25 T cell receptor beta chains sequenced from one sample in a study of blood T cell repertoires in COVID-19. Sequencing used immunoSEQ multiplex PCR; TCRdb keeps in-frame clones, though not all of them. The table includes 170,000 or so clones, roughly 86% detected once. Sequences were obtained from peripheral blood. These receptors were collected from a man between 50 and 59 years old with active or convalescent COVID-19.

V and J are TRBV12-3 or TRBV12-4 and TRBJ2-1; 10 nucleotides agree with TRBD2. The CDR3 is made up of 13 amino acids. The J segment lost 9 bases and the V segment lost 6 bases, leaving 5 bases of the junction unmatched. This CDR3 is CASSSGGAGEQFF. For the CDR3, the DNA is TGTGCCAGCAGCAGCGGGGGGGCTGGTGAGCAGTTCTTC.

J is TRBJ1-3 and V is TRBV15; no clear D. Per germline, CDR1 LNHNV and CDR2 YYDKDF (reference sequence). Trimming took 5 bases from V and 0 from J, leaving 14 bases between them. The CDR3 contains 16 residues. CDR3 region: CATSPDYSFSGNTIYF. As DNA, the CDR3 is TGTGCCACCAGCCCCGATTACAGCTTCTCTGGAAACACCATATATTTT. Variable domain in full (rest from reference TRBV15 and TRBJ1-3): DAMVIQNPRYQVTQFGKPVTLSCSQTLNHNVMYWYQQKSSQAPKLLFHYYDKDFNNEADTPDNFQSRRPNTSFCFLDIRSPGLGDTAMYLCATSPDYSFSGNTIYFGEGSWLTVV.

This clone is a singleton in its sample. The V gene is TRBV5-1, the J gene TRBJ2-1, with 8 bases fitting TRBD1. This CDR3 comprises 15 residues. Germline lookup yields CDR1 SGHRS and CDR2 YFSETQ. J gave up 4 bases and V 4 bases, and 7 bases lay outside the gene matches. CDR3 DNA sequence: TGCGCCAGCAGCCTATCCGGACAGGGTTACAATGAGCAGTTCTTC. This translates into CASSLSGQGYNEQFF. Full variable domain (missing parts from reference TRBV5-1 and TRBJ2-1): KAGVTQTPRYLIKTRGQQVTLSCSPISGHRSVSWYQQTPGQGLQFLFEYFSETQRNKGNFPGRFSGRQFSNSRSEMNVSTLELGDSALYLCASSLSGQGYNEQFFGPGTRLTVL.

The V gene is TRBV19, the J gene TRBJ1-1; unclear D gene. This CDR3 has 13 residues. Germline CDR1 is LNHDA and CDR2 is SQIVND (reference sequence). Trimming shortened V by 6 bases and J by 4 bases, and 12 bases separated the two germline ends. CDR3 residues: CASRRERTTEAFF. CDR3 DNA: TGTGCCAGTAGACGAGAGCGGACCACTGAAGCTTTCTTT.

This chain uses TRBV5-1 with TRBJ2-5; possibly TRBD2 for D (6 bases). The CDR3 totals 13 residues. V lost 0 bases to trimming and J lost 4 bases, with 7 bases between them. Germline V gene sequence: CDR1 SGHRS, CDR2 YFSETQ. In DNA form, the CDR3 reads TGCGCCAGCAGCTTGGGGAGGGCAGAGACCCAGTACTTC. This encodes CASSLGRAETQYF.

The chain links TRBV25-1 to TRBJ2-1, with 7 bases aligning to TRBD2. The CDR3 runs 15 residues. Germline-derived CDR1 and CDR2 are MGHDK and SYGVNS. The J segment lost 3 bases and the V segment lost 3 bases, leaving 5 bases of the junction unmatched. This CDR3 reads CASSDGGGGYNEQFF. The DNA of the CDR3 is TGTGCCAGCAGTGACGGTGGCGGGGGCTACAATGAGCAGTTCTTC. The full variable domain, completed using reference TRBV25-1 and TRBJ2-1, is EADIYQTPRYLVIGTGKKITLECSQTMGHDKMYWYQQDPGMELHLIHYSYGVNSTEKGDLSSESTVSRIRTEHFPLTLESARPSHTSQYLCASSDGGGGYNEQFFGPGTRLTVL.

This clone has just a few counts. V is TRBV7-2 and J is TRBJ2-7, with 7 nucleotides matching TRBD1. Germline trimming cut 0 bases from V and 4 bases from J; bases unmatched to any gene: 9. In germline, CDR1 is SGHTA, CDR2 FQGNSA. This CDR3 is built from 16 residues. In DNA, the CDR3 is TGTGCCAGCAGCTTAGCCGGGACAGATGCCGTTTACGAGCAGTACTTC. The encoded protein is CASSLAGTDAVYEQYF.

Here the CDR3 reads CASSPIQGSQPQHF. Here the CDR3 DNA reads TGTGCCAGCTCACCTATACAGGGAAGTCAGCCCCAGCATTTT. The chain recombines TRBV18 with TRBJ1-5; TRBD1 might be the D (6 bases). Germline values: CDR1 KGHSH, CDR2 LQKENI. The V end was cut by 3 bases, the J end by 6 bases, with 12 bases between. CDR3 length: 14 amino acids.

CDR3 amino acids: CASSFAGEMNTEAFF. In DNA form, the CDR3 reads TGTGCCAGCAGTTTTGCCGGAGAGATGAACACTGAAGCTTTCTTT. The gene calls are TRBV7-9 and TRBJ1-1; the D is unclear. Germline-derived CDR1 and CDR2 are SEHNR and FQNEAQ (reference sequence). The CDR3 has 15 residues. V lost 6 bases and J 0 bases, leaving 14 bases between the germline ends.

The CDR3 region is CASSQEVPPQWTTSYEQYF. The DNA of the CDR3 is TGCGCCAGCAGCCAAGAGGTCCCCCCCCAATGGACTACCTCCTACGAGCAGTACTTC. The V and J genes are TRBV4-3 and TRBJ2-7, with D possibly matching TRBD2 (6 bases). Trimming shortened V by 0 bases and J by 0 bases, and 21 bases separated the two germline ends. The length of the CDR3 is 19 residues. Germline V gives CDR1 LGHNA, CDR2 YSLEER.

The chain combines TRBV4-1 with TRBJ2-1, with D maybe TRBD1 (6 bases). The CDR3 extends over 12 amino acids. The V gene lost 0 bases and the J gene lost 14 bases, with 11 bases spanning the gap. Germline lookup yields CDR1 MGHRA and CDR2 YSYEKL. The CDR3 here is CASSQDTGWKFF. The CDR3 DNA follows: TGCGCCAGCAGCCAAGACACAGGGTGGAAGTTCTTC.

The chain carries TRBV7-9 and TRBJ2-1; TRBD1 is a possible D gene (6 bases). The CDR3 runs to 15 residues. The V end was cut by 5 bases, the J end by 5 bases, with 16 bases between. Germline values: CDR1 SEHNR, CDR2 FQNEAQ (reference sequence). CDR3 sequence: CASSARGLLDNEQFF. The CDR3 coding sequence is TGTGCCAGCAGCGCCAGGGGTCTTCTGGACAATGAGCAGTTCTTC. The whole variable domain, filled in from reference TRBV7-9 and TRBJ2-1, reads DTGVSQNPRHKITKRGQNVTFRCDPISEHNRLYWYRQTLGQGPEFLTYFQNEAQLEKSRLLSDRFSAERPKGSFSTLEIQRTEQGDSAMYLCASSARGLLDNEQFFGPGTRLTVL.

V is TRBV19 and J is TRBJ2-5; D ambiguous. The germline gives CDR1 LNHDA, CDR2 SQIVND (reference sequence). Trimming removed 3 bases from V and 7 bases from J, with 15 bases in between. CDR3 length: 14 residues. CDR3 region: CASSISGPTGTQYF. DNA of the CDR3: TGTGCCAGTAGTATCTCGGGTCCCACCGGGACCCAGTACTTC. The variable domain in full, with the rest retrieved from reference TRBV19 and TRBJ2-5, is DGGITQSPKYLFRKEGQNVTLSCEQNLNHDAMYWYRQDPGQGLRLIYYSQIVNDFQKGDIAEGYSVSREKKESFPLTVTSAQKNPTAFYLCASSISGPTGTQYFGPGTRLLVL.

The gene calls are TRBV23-1 and TRBJ2-1; 7 nucleotides line up with TRBD1. TRBV23-1 is known as an ORF, though its function is uncertain. The CDR3 runs to 16 residues. The V segment lost 2 bases and the J segment 2 bases; nucleotides outside the gene matches: 6. CDR3 in DNA: TGCGCCAGCAGTCAACAACGGACAGGACCCTACAATGAGCAGTTCTTC. Translation: CASSQQRTGPYNEQFF.

The CDR3 coding sequence is TGTGCCAGCAGCTCGACAGGCAACCAAGAGACCCAGTACTTC. This translates into CASSSTGNQETQYF. The gene calls are TRBV5-4 and TRBJ2-5; tentatively, D is TRBD1 (6 bases). Germline CDR1 reads SGHNT; CDR2 reads YYREEE (reference sequence). The V and J ends lost 3 bases and 0 bases respectively, with 9 bases between them. The length of the CDR3 is 14 residues.

This chain joins TRBV14 and TRBJ1-1, with D uncertain. Germline V lookup: CDR1 SGHDN, CDR2 FVKESK. Deletions cut 4 bases from V and 8 bases from J, with 17 bases between. This CDR3 spans 14 amino acids. CDR3 DNA: TGTGCCAGCAGCCGAAACGCTGGAACAGACGAAGCTTTCTTT. Its translation is CASSRNAGTDEAFF. The whole variable domain, remainder taken from reference TRBV14 and TRBJ1-1, is EAGVTQFPSHSVIEKGQTVTLRCDPISGHDNLYWYRRVMGKEIKFLLHFVKESKQDESGMPNNRFLAERTGGTYSTLKVQPAELEDSGVYFCASSRNAGTDEAFFGQGTRLTVV.

The J gene is TRBJ1-4, the V gene TRBV30; D gene uncertain. Germline CDR1 reads GTSNPN; CDR2 reads SVGIG (reference sequence). The CDR3 is made up of 16 amino acids. V was pared by 0 bases and J by 4 bases, with 15 bases between. The CDR3 sequence: CAWSVLQFGSNEKLFF. In DNA form, the CDR3 reads TGTGCCTGGAGTGTACTACAGTTCGGGAGTAATGAAAAACTGTTTTTT.

The V and J genes are TRBV2 and TRBJ2-1, with 10 bases identical to TRBD2. Germline loops: CDR1 SNHLY, CDR2 FYNNEI. After removal of 6 bases from V and 2 bases from J, the junction contained 7 bases not matched to a gene. The CDR3 runs 16 residues. The CDR3 DNA reads as TGTGCCAGCAGACTAGGACTAGCGGTAACCTACAATGAGCAGTTCTTC. Its translation: CASRLGLAVTYNEQFF.

V is TRBV3-1 (or the pseudogene TRBV3-2) and J is TRBJ2-7; TRBD2 matches at 9 bases. The CDR3 is 19 residues long. V lost 2 bases, J lost 3 bases, and 17 bases stayed unmatched. Germline V CDR1 and CDR2: LGHDT, YNNKEL (reference sequence). The CDR3 here is CASSQPPGLAYQRGYEQYF. The CDR3, as DNA: TGTGCCAGCAGCCAACCACCGGGACTAGCCTACCAAAGGGGCTACGAGCAGTACTTC.

This rearrangement joins TRBV7-9 to TRBJ1-2; TRBD1 is a possible D gene (5 bases). CDR1 and CDR2 from the germline V gene are SEHNR and FQNEAQ (reference sequence). The CDR3 consists of 15 residues. The ends were cut back, 2 bases at V and 5 bases at J, with 15 bases in the middle. The CDR3 region has the DNA TGTGCCAGCAGCTTACTGGGGGGAACCCTTTATGGCTACACCTTC. It codes for CASSLLGGTLYGYTF. Full variable domain (missing parts from reference TRBV7-9 and TRBJ1-2): DTGVSQNPRHKITKRGQNVTFRCDPISEHNRLYWYRQTLGQGPEFLTYFQNEAQLEKSRLLSDRFSAERPKGSFSTLEIQRTEQGDSAMYLCASSLLGGTLYGYTFGSGTRLTVV.

V is TRBV11-2 and J is TRBJ1-4; no firm D call. With 4 bases removed from V and 4 bases from J, the gap between germline ends came to 13 bases. In germline, CDR1 is SGHAT, CDR2 FQNNGV. This CDR3 has 15 residues. CDR3 nucleotide sequence: TGTGCCAGCAGCTCCCTACTAGGACGTAATGAAAAACTGTTTTTT. Translating it yields CASSSLLGRNEKLFF.

The chain joins TRBV19 to TRBJ2-2, with unresolved D. There are 14 residues in the CDR3. V was trimmed by 5 bases and J by 6 bases, leaving 13 bases between them. In germline, CDR1 is LNHDA, CDR2 SQIVND (reference sequence). The CDR3 sequence is CASSPPPGAGELFF. In nucleotides, the CDR3 is TGTGCCAGTAGTCCCCCGCCGGGTGCCGGGGAGCTGTTTTTT.

This chain joins TRBV24-1 and TRBJ1-6; TRBD1 agrees at 7 bases. In germline, CDR1 is KGHDR, CDR2 SFDVKD. This CDR3 spans 15 amino acids. V was pared by 8 bases and J by 3 bases, with 6 bases of the junction left unmatched. The CDR3 region is CATTLGTVYNSPLHF. The DNA of the CDR3 is TGTGCCACCACCCTTGGGACAGTCTATAATTCACCCCTCCACTTT.

The J gene is TRBJ2-1, the V gene TRBV3-1 (or the pseudogene TRBV3-2); TRBD2 aligns across 10 bases. V was clipped by 2 bases and J by 8 bases; unmatched bases: 6. CDR1 and CDR2 from the germline V gene are LGHDT and YNNKEL (reference sequence). The CDR3 consists of 15 residues. CDR3 sequence: CASSQLAGAYYEQFF. The CDR3 nucleotides are TGTGCCAGCAGCCAACTAGCGGGAGCGTATTATGAGCAGTTCTTC.

The chain uses TRBV9 and TRBJ2-2, with 10 bases identical to TRBD2. The V segment lost 0 bases and the J segment 8 bases; nucleotides outside the gene matches: 7. The CDR3 runs to 16 residues. Germline V gene lookup returns CDR1 SGDLS and CDR2 YYNGEE. The CDR3 nucleotides are TGTGCCAGCAGCGTAGATGCTAGCGGGGGTCCTGGGGAGCTGTTTTTT. It specifies CASSVDASGGPGELFF.